Described below is a single T cell receptor (beta chain) sequence and its context. Its antigen is not known. The data are from a study of T cell responses to AZD1222 COVID-19 vaccine. This CDR3 contains 13 residues. The V gene's germline CDR1 is SGHRS and CDR2 YFSETQ. The V end lost 7 bases, the J end lost 2 bases, and 12 bases lay between the germline ends. The study's findings and limits: Vaccination with two AZD1222 doses was followed by a rise in Spike-specific TCR breadth and depth. White British ancestry dominated among donors, who included more females, and clonal diversity was possibly underestimated.

Clones were sequenced by immunoSEQ multiplex PCR, and TCRdb holds only the in-frame ones, with some missing. The sample gives 210,000 or so clones, approximately 94% of which show up once; 1% is in the top ten. The chain uses TRBV5-1 and TRBJ2-5; D may correspond to TRBD1 or TRBD2 (5 bases each). The specimen comprised peripheral blood, sampled on day 0 of MenACWY control vaccination. This receptor was taken from an adult in good health. The CDR3 DNA follows: TGCGCCAGCGCCGGGACCCCTCAAGAGACCCAGTACTTC. This sequence encodes CASAGTPQETQYF. The entire variable domain, with the rest obtained from reference TRBV5-1 and TRBJ2-5, is as follows: KAGVTQTPRYLIKTRGQQVTLSCSPISGHRSVSWYQQTPGQGLQFLFEYFSETQRNKGNFPGRFSGRQFSNSRSEMNVSTLELGDSALYLCASAGTPQETQYFGPGTRLLVL.